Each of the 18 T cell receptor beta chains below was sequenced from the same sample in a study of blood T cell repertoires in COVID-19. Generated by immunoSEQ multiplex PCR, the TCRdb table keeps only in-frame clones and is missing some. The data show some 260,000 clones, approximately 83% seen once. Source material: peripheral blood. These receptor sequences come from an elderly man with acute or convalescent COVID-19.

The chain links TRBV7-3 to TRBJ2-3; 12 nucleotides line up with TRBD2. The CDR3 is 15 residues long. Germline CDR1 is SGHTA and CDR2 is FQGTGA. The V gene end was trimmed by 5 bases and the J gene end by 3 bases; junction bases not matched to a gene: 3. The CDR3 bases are TGTGCCAGCAGCCGGACTAGCGGGGTAACAGATACGCAGTATTTT. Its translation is CASSRTSGVTDTQYF.

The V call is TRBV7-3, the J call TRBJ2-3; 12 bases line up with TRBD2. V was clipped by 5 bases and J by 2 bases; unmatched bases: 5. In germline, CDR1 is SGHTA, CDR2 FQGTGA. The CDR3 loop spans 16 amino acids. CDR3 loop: CASSPGLAGSTDTQYF. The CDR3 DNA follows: TGTGCCAGCAGCCCCGGACTAGCGGGGTCCACAGATACGCAGTATTTT.

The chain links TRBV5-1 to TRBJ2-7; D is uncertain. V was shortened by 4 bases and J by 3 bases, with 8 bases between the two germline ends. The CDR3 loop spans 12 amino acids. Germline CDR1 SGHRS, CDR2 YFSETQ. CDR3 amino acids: CASSPGYYEQYF. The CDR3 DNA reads TGCGCCAGCAGCCCCGGGTACTACGAGCAGTACTTC. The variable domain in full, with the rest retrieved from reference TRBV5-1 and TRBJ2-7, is KAGVTQTPRYLIKTRGQQVTLSCSPISGHRSVSWYQQTPGQGLQFLFEYFSETQRNKGNFPGRFSGRQFSNSRSEMNVSTLELGDSALYLCASSPGYYEQYFGPGTRLTVT.

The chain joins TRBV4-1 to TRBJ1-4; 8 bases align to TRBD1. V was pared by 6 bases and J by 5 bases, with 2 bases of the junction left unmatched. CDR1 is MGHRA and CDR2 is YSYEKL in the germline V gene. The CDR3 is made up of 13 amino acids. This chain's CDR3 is CASRQGDNEKLFF. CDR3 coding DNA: TGCGCCAGCAGACAGGGGGACAATGAAAAACTGTTTTTT.

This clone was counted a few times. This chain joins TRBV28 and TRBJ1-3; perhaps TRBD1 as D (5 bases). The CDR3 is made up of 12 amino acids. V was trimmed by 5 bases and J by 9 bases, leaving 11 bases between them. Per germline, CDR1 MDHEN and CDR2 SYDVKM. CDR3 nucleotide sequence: TGTGCCAGCAGTCCCCCCGGGGGCACCATATATTTT. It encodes CASSPPGGTIYF.

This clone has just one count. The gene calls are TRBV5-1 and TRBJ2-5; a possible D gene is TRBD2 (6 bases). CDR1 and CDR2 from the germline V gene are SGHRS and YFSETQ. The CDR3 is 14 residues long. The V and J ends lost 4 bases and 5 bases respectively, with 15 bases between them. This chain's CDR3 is CASSPRDLGETQYF. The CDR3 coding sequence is TGCGCCAGCAGCCCTCGGGACTTGGGGGAGACCCAGTACTTC.

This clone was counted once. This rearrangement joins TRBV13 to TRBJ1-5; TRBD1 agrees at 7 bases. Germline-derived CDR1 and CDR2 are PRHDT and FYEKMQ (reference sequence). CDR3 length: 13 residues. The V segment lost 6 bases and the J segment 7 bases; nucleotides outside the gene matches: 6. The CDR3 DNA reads TGTGCCAGCAGTCCGAGAGGGGGCCAGCCCCAGCATTTT. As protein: CASSPRGGQPQHF.

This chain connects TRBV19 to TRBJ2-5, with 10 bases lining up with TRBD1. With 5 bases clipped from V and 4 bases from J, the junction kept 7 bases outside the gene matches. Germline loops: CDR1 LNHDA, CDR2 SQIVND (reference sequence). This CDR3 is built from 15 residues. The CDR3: CASSPRDRGSETQYF. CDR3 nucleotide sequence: TGTGCCAGTAGTCCCCGGGACAGGGGTTCAGAGACCCAGTACTTC.

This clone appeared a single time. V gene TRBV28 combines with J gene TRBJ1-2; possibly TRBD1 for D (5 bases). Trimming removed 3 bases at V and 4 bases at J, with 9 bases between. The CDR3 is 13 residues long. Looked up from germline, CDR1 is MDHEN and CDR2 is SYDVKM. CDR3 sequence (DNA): TGTGCCAGCAGTTTGGGGCGAACCTATGGCTACACCTTC. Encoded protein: CASSLGRTYGYTF.

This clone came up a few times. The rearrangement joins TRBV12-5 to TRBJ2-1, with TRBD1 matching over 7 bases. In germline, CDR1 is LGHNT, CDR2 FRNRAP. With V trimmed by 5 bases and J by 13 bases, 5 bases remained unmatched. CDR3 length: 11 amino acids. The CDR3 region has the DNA TGTGCTAGTGGTCCGCGGACAGGACAGTTCTTC. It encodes CASGPRTGQFF.

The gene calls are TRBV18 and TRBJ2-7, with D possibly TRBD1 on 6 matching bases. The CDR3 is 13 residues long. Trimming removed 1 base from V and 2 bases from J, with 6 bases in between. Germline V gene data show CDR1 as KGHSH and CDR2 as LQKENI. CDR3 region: CASSPQGAYEQYF. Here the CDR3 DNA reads TGTGCCAGCTCACCACAGGGGGCCTACGAGCAGTACTTC. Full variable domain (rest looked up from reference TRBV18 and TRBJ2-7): NAGVMQNPRHLVRRRGQEARLRCSPMKGHSHVYWYRQLPEEGLKFMVYLQKENIIDESGMPKERFSAEFPKEGPSILRIQQVVRGDSAAYFCASSPQGAYEQYFGPGTRLTVT.

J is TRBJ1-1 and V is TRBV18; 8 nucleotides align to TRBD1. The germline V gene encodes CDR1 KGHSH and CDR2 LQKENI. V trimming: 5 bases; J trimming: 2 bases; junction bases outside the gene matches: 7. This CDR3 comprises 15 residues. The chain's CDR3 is CASSISGTGNTEAFF. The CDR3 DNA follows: TGTGCCAGCTCAATCTCCGGGACAGGTAACACTGAAGCTTTCTTT.

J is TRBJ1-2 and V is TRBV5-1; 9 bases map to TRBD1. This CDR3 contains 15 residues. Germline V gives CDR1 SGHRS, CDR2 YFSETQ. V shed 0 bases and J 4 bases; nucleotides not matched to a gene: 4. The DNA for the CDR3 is TGCGCCAGCAGCTTGGAGGGACAGGGCCTCTATGGCTACACCTTC. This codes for CASSLEGQGLYGYTF.

The CDR3 here is CASSPGLVRNTGELFF. The CDR3 nucleotides read TGCGCCAGCAGCCCGGGACTAGTGCGAAACACCGGGGAGCTGTTTTTT. The V gene is TRBV5-1, the J gene TRBJ2-2, with 8 bases fitting TRBD2. The V segment lost 4 bases and the J segment 2 bases; nucleotides outside the gene matches: 7. CDR1 is SGHRS, CDR2 YFSETQ, per germline. The CDR3 has 16 amino acids.

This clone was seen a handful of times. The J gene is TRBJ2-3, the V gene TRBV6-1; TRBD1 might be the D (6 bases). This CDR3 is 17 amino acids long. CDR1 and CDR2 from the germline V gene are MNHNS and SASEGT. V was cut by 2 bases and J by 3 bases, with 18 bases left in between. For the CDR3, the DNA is TGTGCCAGCAGTGAAACTCATCGGGCAGGGGTAACAGATACGCAGTATTTT. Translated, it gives CASSETHRAGVTDTQYF.

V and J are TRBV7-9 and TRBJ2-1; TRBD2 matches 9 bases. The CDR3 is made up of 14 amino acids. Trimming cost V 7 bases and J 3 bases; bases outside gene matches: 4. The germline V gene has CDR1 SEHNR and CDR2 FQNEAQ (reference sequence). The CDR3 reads CASTLAGGYNEQFF. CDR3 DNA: TGTGCCAGCACACTAGCGGGTGGCTACAATGAGCAGTTCTTC.

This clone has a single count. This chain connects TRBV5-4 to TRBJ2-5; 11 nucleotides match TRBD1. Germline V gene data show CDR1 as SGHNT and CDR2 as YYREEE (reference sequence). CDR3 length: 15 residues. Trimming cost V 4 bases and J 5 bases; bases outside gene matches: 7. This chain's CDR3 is CASSPTGQGAETQYF. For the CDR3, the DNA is TGTGCCAGCAGCCCGACCGGACAGGGGGCGGAGACCCAGTACTTC.

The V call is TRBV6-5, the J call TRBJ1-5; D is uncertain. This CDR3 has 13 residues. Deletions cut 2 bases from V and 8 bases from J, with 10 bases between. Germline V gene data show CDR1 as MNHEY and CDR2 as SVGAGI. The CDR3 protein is CASSYLGGEPQHF. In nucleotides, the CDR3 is TGTGCCAGCAGTTACCTGGGCGGGGAGCCCCAGCATTTT.